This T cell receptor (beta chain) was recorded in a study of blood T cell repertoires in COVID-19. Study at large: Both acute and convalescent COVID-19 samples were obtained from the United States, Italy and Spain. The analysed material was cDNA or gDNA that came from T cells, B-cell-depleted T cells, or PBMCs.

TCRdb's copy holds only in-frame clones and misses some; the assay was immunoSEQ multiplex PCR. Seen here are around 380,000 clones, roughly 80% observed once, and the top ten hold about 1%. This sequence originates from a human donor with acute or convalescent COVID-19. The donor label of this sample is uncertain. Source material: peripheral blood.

The CDR3 here is CASSRQGAQGTEAFF. The CDR3 bases are TGTGCCAGCAGCCGACAGGGGGCGCAGGGCACTGAAGCTTTCTTT. V and J are TRBV6-5 and TRBJ1-1; 10 positions match TRBD1. The CDR3 runs to 15 residues. Per the germline V gene, CDR1 is MNHEY and CDR2 is SVGAGI. V gave up 6 bases and J gave up 4 bases; unmatched junction bases: 8.